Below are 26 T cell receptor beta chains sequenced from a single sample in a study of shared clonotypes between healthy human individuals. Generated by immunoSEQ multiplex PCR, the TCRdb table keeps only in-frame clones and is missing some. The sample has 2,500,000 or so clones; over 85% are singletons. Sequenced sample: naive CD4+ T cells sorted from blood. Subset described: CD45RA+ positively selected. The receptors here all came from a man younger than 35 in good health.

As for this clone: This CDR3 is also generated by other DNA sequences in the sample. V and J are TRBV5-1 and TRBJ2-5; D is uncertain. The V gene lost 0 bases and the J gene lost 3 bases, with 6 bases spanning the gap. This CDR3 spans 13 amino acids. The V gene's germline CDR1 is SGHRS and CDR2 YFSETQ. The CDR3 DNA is TGCGCCAGCAGCTTGGAGACAAAAGAGACCCAGTACTTC. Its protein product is CASSLETKETQYF.

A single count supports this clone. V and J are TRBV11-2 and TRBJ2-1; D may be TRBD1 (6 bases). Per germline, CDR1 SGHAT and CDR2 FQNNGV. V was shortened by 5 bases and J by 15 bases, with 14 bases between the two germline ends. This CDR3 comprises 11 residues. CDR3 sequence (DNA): TGTGCCAGCAGCGTTGGACAGAAAAGGTTCTTC. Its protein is CASSVGQKRFF.

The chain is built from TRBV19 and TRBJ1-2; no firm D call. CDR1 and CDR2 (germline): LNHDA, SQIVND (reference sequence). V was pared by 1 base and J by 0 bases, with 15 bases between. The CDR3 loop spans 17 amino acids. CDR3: CASSIARKWGSNYGYTF. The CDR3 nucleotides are TGTGCCAGTAGTATAGCTCGGAAGTGGGGATCTAACTATGGCTACACCTTC.

Written as DNA, the CDR3 is TGCGCCAGCACGAGGGTTCTCCACGAGCAGTACTTC. It translates to CASTRVLHEQYF. This chain uses TRBV10-2 with TRBJ2-7; D possibly corresponds to TRBD2 (5 bases). CDR1 WSHSY and CDR2 SAAADI come from the germline V gene. V was shortened by 7 bases and J by 5 bases, with 12 bases between the two germline ends. The CDR3 runs to 12 residues.

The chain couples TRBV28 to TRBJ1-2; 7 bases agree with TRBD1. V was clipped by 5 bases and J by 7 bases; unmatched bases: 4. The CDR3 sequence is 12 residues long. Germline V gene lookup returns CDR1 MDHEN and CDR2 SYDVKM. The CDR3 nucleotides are TGTGCCAGCAGTGTAGGGGGCTCTGGCTACACCTTC. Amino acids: CASSVGGSGYTF.

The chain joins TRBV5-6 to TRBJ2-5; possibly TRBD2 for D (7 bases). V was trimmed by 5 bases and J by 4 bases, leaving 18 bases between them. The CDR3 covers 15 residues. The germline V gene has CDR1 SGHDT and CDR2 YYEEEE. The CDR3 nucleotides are TGTGCCAGCAGACCCGGGGGGCGCGGTGGAGAGACCCAGTACTTC. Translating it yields CASRPGGRGGETQYF. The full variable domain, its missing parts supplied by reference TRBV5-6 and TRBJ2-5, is DAGVTQSPTHLIKTRGQQVTLRCSPKSGHDTVSWYQQALGQGPQFIFQYYEEEERQRGNFPDRFSGHQFPNYSSELNVNALLLGDSALYLCASRPGGRGGETQYFGPGTRLLVL.

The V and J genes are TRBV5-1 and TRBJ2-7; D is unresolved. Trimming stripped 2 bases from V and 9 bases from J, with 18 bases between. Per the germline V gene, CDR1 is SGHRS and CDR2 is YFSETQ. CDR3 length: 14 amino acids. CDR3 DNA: TGCGCCAGCAGCTTTGGATCCGAGGCGTCCGCGCAGTACTTC. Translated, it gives CASSFGSEASAQYF.

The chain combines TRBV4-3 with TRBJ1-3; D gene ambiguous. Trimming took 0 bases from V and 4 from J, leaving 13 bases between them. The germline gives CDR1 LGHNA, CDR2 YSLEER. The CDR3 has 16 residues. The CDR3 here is CASSQDAGVWGNTIYF. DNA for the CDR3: TGCGCCAGCAGCCAAGATGCTGGCGTTTGGGGAAACACCATATATTTT.

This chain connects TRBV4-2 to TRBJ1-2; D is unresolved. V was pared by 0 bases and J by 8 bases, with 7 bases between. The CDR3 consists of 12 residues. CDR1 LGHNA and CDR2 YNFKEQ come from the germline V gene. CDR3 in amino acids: CASSQDSGGYTF. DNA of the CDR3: TGTGCCAGCAGCCAAGATAGCGGGGGCTACACCTTC.

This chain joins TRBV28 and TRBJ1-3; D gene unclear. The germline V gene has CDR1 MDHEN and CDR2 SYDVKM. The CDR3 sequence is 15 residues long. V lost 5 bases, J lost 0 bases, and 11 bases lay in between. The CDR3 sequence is CASSPTLNSGNTIYF. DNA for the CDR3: TGTGCCAGCAGTCCCACTCTTAACTCTGGAAACACCATATATTTT.

CDR3 sequence (DNA): TGTGCCTGGAGTTACGGGGGGGCCGGCGAGCAGTACTTC. Translating gives CAWSYGGAGEQYF. The chain uses TRBV30 and TRBJ2-7; 8 bases line up with TRBD2. The junction had 6 bases not matched to a gene; V was cut back by 2 bases and J by 6 bases. Germline-derived CDR1 and CDR2 are GTSNPN and SVGIG (reference sequence). The CDR3 runs 13 residues.

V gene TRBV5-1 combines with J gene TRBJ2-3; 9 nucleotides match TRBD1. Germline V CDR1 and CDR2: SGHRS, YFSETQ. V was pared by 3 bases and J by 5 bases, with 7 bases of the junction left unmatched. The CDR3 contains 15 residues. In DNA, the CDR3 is TGCGCCAGCAGCTCCTACAGGGGGCCGGGAGATACGCAGTATTTT. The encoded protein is CASSSYRGPGDTQYF.

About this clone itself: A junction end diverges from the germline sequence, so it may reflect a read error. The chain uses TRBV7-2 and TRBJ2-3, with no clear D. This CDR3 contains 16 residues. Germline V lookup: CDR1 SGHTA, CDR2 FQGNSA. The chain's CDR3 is CASSLDRPVRADTQYF. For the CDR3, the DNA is TGTGCCAGCAGTTTAGATCGACCGGTTAGGGCAGATACGCAGTATTTT.

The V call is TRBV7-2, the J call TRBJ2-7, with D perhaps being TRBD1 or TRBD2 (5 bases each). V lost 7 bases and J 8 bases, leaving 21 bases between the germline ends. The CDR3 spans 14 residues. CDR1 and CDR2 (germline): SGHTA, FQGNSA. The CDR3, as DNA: TGTGCCAGCAACAAAAACCCGTCATCGGGACAGCAGTACTTC. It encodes CASNKNPSSGQQYF. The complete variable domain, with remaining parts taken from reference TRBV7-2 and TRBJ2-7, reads GAGVSQSPSNKVTEKGKDVELRCDPISGHTALYWYRQSLGQGLEFLIYFQGNSAPDKSGLPSDRFSAERTGGSVSTLTIQRTQQEDSAVYLCASNKNPSSGQQYFGPGTRLTVT.

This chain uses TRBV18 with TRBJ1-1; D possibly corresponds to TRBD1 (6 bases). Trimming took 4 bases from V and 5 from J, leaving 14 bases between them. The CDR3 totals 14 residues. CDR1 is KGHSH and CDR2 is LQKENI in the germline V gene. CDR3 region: CASSQGHQGTEAFF. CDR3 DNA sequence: TGTGCCAGCTCACAGGGACACCAGGGGACTGAAGCTTTCTTT.

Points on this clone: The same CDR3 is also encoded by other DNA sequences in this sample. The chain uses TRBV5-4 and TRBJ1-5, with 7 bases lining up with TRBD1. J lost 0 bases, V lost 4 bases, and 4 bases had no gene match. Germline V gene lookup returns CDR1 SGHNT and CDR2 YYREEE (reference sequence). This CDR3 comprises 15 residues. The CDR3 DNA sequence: TGTGCCAGCAGCCTCGGGACAGATAGCAATCAGCCCCAGCATTTT. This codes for CASSLGTDSNQPQHF.

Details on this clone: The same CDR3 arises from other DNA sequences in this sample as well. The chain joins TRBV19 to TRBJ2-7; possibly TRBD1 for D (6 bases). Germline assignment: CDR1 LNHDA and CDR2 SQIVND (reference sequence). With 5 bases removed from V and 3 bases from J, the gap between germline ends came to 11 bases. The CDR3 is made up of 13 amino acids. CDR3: CASSLGRGYEQYF. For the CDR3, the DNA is TGTGCCAGTAGTCTGGGCAGGGGCTACGAGCAGTACTTC.

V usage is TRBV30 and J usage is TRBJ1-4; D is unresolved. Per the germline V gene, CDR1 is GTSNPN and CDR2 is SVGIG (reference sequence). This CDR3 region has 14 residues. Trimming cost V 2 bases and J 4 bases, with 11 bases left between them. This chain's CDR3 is CAWSLRSLNEKLFF. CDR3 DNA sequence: TGTGCCTGGAGTTTGCGAAGTCTTAATGAAAAACTGTTTTTT.

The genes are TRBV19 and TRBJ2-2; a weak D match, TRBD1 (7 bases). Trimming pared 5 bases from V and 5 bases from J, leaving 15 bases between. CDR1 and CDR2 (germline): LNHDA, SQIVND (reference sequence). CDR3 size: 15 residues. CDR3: CASSAGQLMTGELFF. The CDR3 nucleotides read TGTGCCAGTAGTGCGGGACAGTTAATGACCGGGGAGCTGTTTTTT.

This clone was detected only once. In nucleotides, the CDR3 is TGTGCCAGCAGCGACCACAGGGGAAGGAACACCGGGGAGCTGTTTTTT. Translating gives CASSDHRGRNTGELFF. The chain employs TRBV9 and TRBJ2-2; 7 nucleotides agree with TRBD1. The CDR3 length is 16 residues. V trimming: 3 bases; J trimming: 1 base; junction bases outside the gene matches: 6. CDR1 is SGDLS and CDR2 is YYNGEE in the germline V gene.

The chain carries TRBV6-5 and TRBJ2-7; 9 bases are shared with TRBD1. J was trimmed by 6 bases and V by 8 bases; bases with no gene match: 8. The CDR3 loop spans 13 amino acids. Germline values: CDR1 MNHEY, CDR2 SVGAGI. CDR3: CASSNRGPSEQYF. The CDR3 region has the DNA TGTGCCAGCTCCAACAGGGGGCCCAGCGAGCAGTACTTC.

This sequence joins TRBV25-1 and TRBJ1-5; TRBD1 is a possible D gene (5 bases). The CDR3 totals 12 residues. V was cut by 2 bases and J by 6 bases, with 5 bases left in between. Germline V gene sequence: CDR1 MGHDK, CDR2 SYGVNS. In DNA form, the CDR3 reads TGTGCCAGCAGTGAACAGGGTCAGCCCCAGCATTTT. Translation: CASSEQGQPQHF. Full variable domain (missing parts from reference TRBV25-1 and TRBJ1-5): EADIYQTPRYLVIGTGKKITLECSQTMGHDKMYWYQQDPGMELHLIHYSYGVNSTEKGDLSSESTVSRIRTEHFPLTLESARPSHTSQYLCASSEQGQPQHFGDGTRLSIL.

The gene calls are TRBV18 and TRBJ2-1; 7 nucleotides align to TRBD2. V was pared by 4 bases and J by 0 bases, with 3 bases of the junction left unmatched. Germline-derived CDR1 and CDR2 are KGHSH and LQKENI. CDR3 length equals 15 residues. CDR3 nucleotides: TGTGCCAGCTCACGAAGCGGGACCTCCTACAATGAGCAGTTCTTC. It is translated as CASSRSGTSYNEQFF.

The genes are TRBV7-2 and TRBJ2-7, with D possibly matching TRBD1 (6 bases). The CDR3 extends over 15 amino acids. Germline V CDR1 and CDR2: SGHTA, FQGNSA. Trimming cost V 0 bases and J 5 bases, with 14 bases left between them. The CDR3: CASSLAGAAFHEQYF. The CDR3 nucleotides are TGTGCCAGCAGCTTAGCGGGGGCCGCTTTCCACGAGCAGTACTTC. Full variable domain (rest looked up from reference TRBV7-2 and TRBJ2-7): GAGVSQSPSNKVTEKGKDVELRCDPISGHTALYWYRQSLGQGLEFLIYFQGNSAPDKSGLPSDRFSAERTGGSVSTLTIQRTQQEDSAVYLCASSLAGAAFHEQYFGPGTRLTVT.

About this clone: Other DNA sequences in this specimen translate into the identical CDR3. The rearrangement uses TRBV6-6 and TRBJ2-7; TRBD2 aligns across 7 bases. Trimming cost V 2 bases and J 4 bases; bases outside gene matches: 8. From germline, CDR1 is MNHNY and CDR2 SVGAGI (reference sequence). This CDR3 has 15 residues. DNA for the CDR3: TGTGCCAGCAGTTACGGGCTAGCGGCATCGTACGAGCAGTACTTC. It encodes CASSYGLAASYEQYF.

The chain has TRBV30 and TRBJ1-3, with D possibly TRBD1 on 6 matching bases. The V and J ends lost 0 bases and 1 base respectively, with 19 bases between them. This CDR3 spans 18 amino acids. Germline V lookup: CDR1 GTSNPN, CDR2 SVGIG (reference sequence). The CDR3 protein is CAWSVWGAVPWSGNTIYF. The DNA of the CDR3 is TGTGCCTGGAGTGTATGGGGGGCAGTCCCTTGGTCTGGAAACACCATATATTTT.